The next 25 T cell receptor beta chains were all read from a single sample in a study of blood T cell repertoires in COVID-19. The data were produced by immunoSEQ multiplex PCR, yet TCRdb's version contains in-frame clones alone and is incomplete. The sample has 130,000 to 150,000 clones, around 84% seen once; the top ten hold roughly 2.5%. The sequenced material came from peripheral blood. These TCRs come from a human donor with acute or convalescent COVID-19. The donor label of this sample is uncertain.

The J gene is TRBJ1-1, the V gene TRBV30, with TRBD1 matching over 7 bases. The germline V gene encodes CDR1 GTSNPN and CDR2 SVGIG (reference sequence). V shed 4 bases and J 6 bases; nucleotides not matched to a gene: 5. The CDR3 is made up of 12 amino acids. This CDR3 reads CAWTGGYSEAFF. The CDR3 bases are TGTGCCTGGACAGGGGGTTATTCTGAAGCTTTCTTT. Complete variable domain (other parts from reference TRBV30 and TRBJ1-1): SQTIHQWPATLVQPVGSPLSLECTVEGTSNPNLYWYRQAAGRGLQLLFYSVGIGQISSEVPQNLSASRPQDRQFILSSKKLLLSDSGFYLCAWTGGYSEAFFGQGTRLTVV.

V usage is TRBV7-3 and J usage is TRBJ1-2, with unresolved D. The V and J ends lost 2 bases and 14 bases respectively, with 21 bases between them. The CDR3 length is 14 residues. Germline CDR1 is SGHTA and CDR2 is FQGTGA. Written as DNA, the CDR3 is TGTGCCAGCAGCTTATCTTCCCCGGCAGGCCCGAAAACCTTC. Amino acid sequence: CASSLSSPAGPKTF. Drawing the rest from reference TRBV7-3 and TRBJ1-2, the complete variable domain is GAGVSQTPSNKVTEKGKYVELRCDPISGHTALYWYRQSLGQGPEFLIYFQGTGAADDSGLPNDRFFAVRPEGSVSTLKIQRTERGDSAVYLCASSLSSPAGPKTFGSGTRLTVV.

This rearrangement joins TRBV5-1 to TRBJ2-3; 7 bases agree with TRBD1. The CDR3 loop spans 15 amino acids. Germline values: CDR1 SGHRS, CDR2 YFSETQ. The trim removed 3 bases at V and 2 bases at J, leaving 6 bases unmatched. The CDR3 DNA follows: TGCGCCAGCAGCTCCGGACAGGTGCTCACAGATACGCAGTATTTT. It specifies CASSSGQVLTDTQYF.

The chain has TRBV30 and TRBJ2-7, with D possibly TRBD2 on 6 matching bases. The germline V gene has CDR1 GTSNPN and CDR2 SVGIG (reference sequence). Trimming cost V 8 bases and J 3 bases, with 11 bases left between them. This CDR3 is built from 11 residues. CDR3 residues: CAQGAGYEQYV. The CDR3 bases are TGTGCCCAAGGAGCGGGCTACGAGCAGTACGTC.

J is TRBJ2-7 and V is TRBV27; 9 bases are a match to TRBD1. The CDR3 totals 14 residues. The J segment lost 1 base and the V segment lost 3 bases, leaving 1 base of the junction unmatched. The germline CDR1 and CDR2 sequences are MNHEY and SMNVEV (reference sequence). The CDR3 DNA follows: TGTGCCAGCAGTTTTGACAGGGGGTCCTACGAGCAGTACTTC. It encodes CASSFDRGSYEQYF.

The chain combines TRBV7-9 with TRBJ2-2, with D maybe TRBD2 (5 bases). CDR3 length: 14 amino acids. The V gene's germline CDR1 is SEHNR and CDR2 FQNEAQ (reference sequence). The V gene lost 1 base and the J gene lost 4 bases, with 7 bases spanning the gap. The CDR3 loop is CASSLDRGTGELFF. For the CDR3, the DNA is TGTGCCAGCAGCTTAGATCGGGGCACCGGGGAGCTGTTTTTT.

This chain connects TRBV12-3 or TRBV12-4 to TRBJ1-1, with D possibly TRBD1 on 5 matching bases. CDR3 length equals 13 residues. The V gene lost 6 bases and the J gene lost 2 bases, with 10 bases spanning the gap. The DNA for the CDR3 is TGTGCCAGCAGGCGGGACCTCAACACTGAAGCTTTCTTT. It translates to CASRRDLNTEAFF.

This chain connects TRBV7-6 to TRBJ2-1; 16 bases map to TRBD2. Germline CDR1 SGHVS, CDR2 FNYEAQ. This CDR3 is 21 amino acids long. V lost 2 bases to trimming and J lost 5 bases; unmatched junction nucleotides: 15. The chain's CDR3 is CASSLRGLAGGPRISHNEQFF. The CDR3 DNA reads TGTGCCAGCAGCTTAAGGGGACTAGCGGGAGGGCCGAGAATTTCCCACAATGAGCAGTTCTTC.

J is TRBJ2-7 and V is TRBV10-3, with 7 bases lining up with TRBD2. Germline lookup yields CDR1 ENHRY and CDR2 SYGVKD. Losses at the gene ends were 0 bases for V and 7 bases for J; bases not matched to a gene: 3. The CDR3 has 13 amino acids. The CDR3 reads CAISESAGYEQYV. The CDR3 coding sequence is TGTGCCATCAGTGAGTCAGCGGGATATGAGCAGTACGTC.

The chain employs TRBV3-1 (or the pseudogene TRBV3-2) and TRBJ1-1; 7 bases fit TRBD1. V lost 6 bases, J lost 1 base, and 2 bases stayed unmatched. The V gene's germline CDR1 is LGHDT and CDR2 YNNKEL (reference sequence). There are 13 residues in the CDR3. CDR3: CASRQGRNTEAFF. The CDR3 DNA reads as TGTGCCAGCAGACAGGGGAGGAACACTGAAGCTTTCTTT.

The V gene is TRBV5-6, the J gene TRBJ1-2; D is unclear. Germline CDR1 reads SGHDT; CDR2 reads YYEEEE. The CDR3 has 14 amino acids. Trimming took off 3 bases at V and 7 bases at J, with 16 bases between the two ends. The DNA of the CDR3 is TGTGCCAGCAGCTCGGGCGGGGTTGTAGGTGGCTACACCTTC. This translates into CASSSGGVVGGYTF.

The rearrangement uses TRBV5-4 and TRBJ1-4, with D hard to call. The CDR3 totals 14 residues. Germline lookup yields CDR1 SGHNT and CDR2 YYREEE (reference sequence). Trimming stripped 3 bases from V and 8 bases from J, with 14 bases between. CDR3 loop: CASSSPASGEKLFF. CDR3 DNA sequence: TGTGCCAGCAGCTCACCAGCATCGGGGGAAAAACTGTTTTTT. Supplemented by reference TRBV5-4 and TRBJ1-4, the full variable domain reads ETGVTQSPTHLIKTRGQQVTLRCSSQSGHNTVSWYQQALGQGPQFIFQYYREEENGRGNFPPRFSGLQFPNYSSELNVNALELDDSALYLCASSSPASGEKLFFGSGTQLSVL.

The J gene is TRBJ2-1, the V gene TRBV5-6, with 7 bases matching TRBD1. V lost 2 bases, J lost 4 bases, and 12 bases stayed unmatched. This CDR3 has 17 residues. Looked up from germline, CDR1 is SGHDT and CDR2 is YYEEEE. Here the CDR3 DNA reads TGTGCCAGCAGCTTAATCCCAGGAGCAGGGGGATACAATGAGCAGTTCTTC. This sequence encodes CASSLIPGAGGYNEQFF.

This rearrangement joins TRBV12-5 to TRBJ1-1; 8 bases fit TRBD1. V was clipped by 1 base and J by 3 bases; unmatched bases: 16. The CDR3 runs 19 residues. CDR1 and CDR2 (germline): LGHNT, FRNRAP. The CDR3 loop reads CASGLAQNLNQGAHTEAFF. CDR3 nucleotide sequence: TGTGCTAGTGGTTTGGCGCAAAACCTGAACCAGGGGGCCCACACTGAAGCTTTCTTT.

J is TRBJ2-7 and V is TRBV12-3 or TRBV12-4; D remains unclear. This CDR3 contains 13 residues. V lost 6 bases and J lost 4, with 13 bases in between. The CDR3 protein is CASSLSAEYEQYV. The CDR3 DNA reads TGTGCCAGCAGCCTAAGTGCGGAATACGAGCAGTACGTC.

The genes are TRBV7-8 and TRBJ2-7; a weak D match, TRBD1 (5 bases). There are 16 residues in the CDR3. The germline V gene encodes CDR1 SGHVS and CDR2 FQNEAQ. The germline V and J ends were trimmed by 3 bases and 5 bases, with 20 bases remaining between them. In DNA form, the CDR3 reads TGTGCCAGCAGCTTCGACACGGACAAGGTAGTCCACGAGCAGTACGTC. Amino acids: CASSFDTDKVVHEQYV.

V gene TRBV29-1 combines with J gene TRBJ2-5; 11 positions agree with TRBD1. J lost 4 bases, V lost 7 bases, and 2 bases had no gene match. This CDR3 is 12 amino acids long. Germline V gene data show CDR1 as SQVTM and CDR2 as ANQGSEA. This chain's CDR3 is CSGGQGGETQYF. CDR3 nucleotide sequence: TGCAGCGGGGGACAGGGGGGAGAGACCCAGTACTTC.

The chain carries TRBV18 and TRBJ2-7; D possibly corresponds to TRBD1 (5 bases). CDR3 length equals 15 residues. The V gene's germline CDR1 is KGHSH and CDR2 LQKENI. Trimming stripped 5 bases from V and 2 bases from J, with 16 bases between. The CDR3 region is CASSSKPDKTYEQYF. CDR3 DNA sequence: TGTGCCAGCTCATCGAAACCGGACAAGACCTACGAGCAGTACTTC.

This sequence joins TRBV6-6 and TRBJ1-5; TRBD1 aligns across 12 bases. CDR3 length: 16 amino acids. CDR1 MNHNY and CDR2 SVGAGI come from the germline V gene (reference sequence). J was trimmed by 6 bases and V by 4 bases; bases with no gene match: 7. CDR3 residues: CASSSGTGGVRQPQHF. The CDR3 DNA sequence: TGTGCCAGCAGTTCCGGGACAGGGGGCGTCCGTCAGCCCCAGCATTTT.

The chain uses TRBV25-1 and TRBJ2-7; D gene uncertain. Germline V gene lookup returns CDR1 MGHDK and CDR2 SYGVNS. The CDR3 covers 12 residues. V lost 0 bases and J lost 7, with 7 bases in between. CDR3 residues: CASSEYPQEQYF. The CDR3 DNA sequence: TGTGCCAGCAGTGAATACCCCCAGGAGCAGTACTTC.

The V and J genes are TRBV27 and TRBJ2-3, with TRBD2 matching 7 bases. Germline V gives CDR1 MNHEY, CDR2 SMNVEV (reference sequence). The CDR3 is made up of 14 amino acids. Losses at the gene ends were 3 bases for V and 0 bases for J; bases not matched to a gene: 0. The CDR3 is CASSFGGSTDTQYF. The CDR3, as DNA: TGTGCCAGCAGTTTCGGGGGGAGCACAGATACGCAGTATTTT.

The chain links TRBV28 to TRBJ1-5; no clear D. Germline CDR1 MDHEN, CDR2 SYDVKM. The CDR3 sequence is 14 residues long. V was shortened by 6 bases and J by 0 bases, with 9 bases between the two germline ends. CDR3 region: CASRGDLSNQPQHF. The DNA of the CDR3 is TGTGCCAGCAGGGGAGACCTTAGCAATCAGCCCCAGCATTTT. The whole variable domain, remainder taken from reference TRBV28 and TRBJ1-5, is DVKVTQSSRYLVKRTGEKVFLECVQDMDHENMFWYRQDPGLGLRLIYFSYDVKMKEKGDIPEGYSVSREKKERFSLILESASTNQTSMYLCASRGDLSNQPQHFGDGTRLSIL.

The chain recombines TRBV18 with TRBJ1-1; no definite D call. The CDR3 loop spans 14 amino acids. From germline, CDR1 is KGHSH and CDR2 LQKENI. V lost 2 bases to trimming and J lost 0 bases, with 7 bases between them. CDR3 nucleotides: TGTGCCAGCTCACCATCGGGGATGAACACTGAAGCTTTCTTT. The encoded protein is CASSPSGMNTEAFF.

The chain combines TRBV7-2 with TRBJ2-2, with D possibly being TRBD1 (6 bases). V was cut by 5 bases and J by 4 bases, with 8 bases left in between. The CDR3 runs 13 residues. CDR1 and CDR2 (germline): SGHTA, FQGNSA. CDR3 DNA sequence: TGTGCCAGCAGCGCCAGGGGCACCGGGGAGCTGTTTTTT. Encoded protein: CASSARGTGELFF.

The V and J genes are TRBV5-4 and TRBJ1-3, with D possibly being TRBD1 (6 bases). The CDR3 has 17 residues. Trimming took off 4 bases at V and 2 bases at J, with 19 bases between the two ends. The germline CDR1 and CDR2 sequences are SGHNT and YYREEE (reference sequence). The CDR3 loop reads CASSVGGARTAGNTIYF. Written as DNA, the CDR3 is TGTGCCAGCAGCGTTGGGGGGGCCCGGACCGCTGGAAACACCATATATTTT.